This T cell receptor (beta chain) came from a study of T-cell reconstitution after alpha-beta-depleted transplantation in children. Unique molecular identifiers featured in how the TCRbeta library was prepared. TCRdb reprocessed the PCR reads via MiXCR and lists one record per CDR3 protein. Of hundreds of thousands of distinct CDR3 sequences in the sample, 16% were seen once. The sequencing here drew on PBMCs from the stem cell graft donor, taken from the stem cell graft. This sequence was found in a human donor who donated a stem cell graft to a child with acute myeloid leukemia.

CDR3 sequence (DNA): TGTGCCAGCAGCCAAACCGAGCTAGCGGGCGGGGAGCTGTTTTTT. This encodes CASSQTELAGGELFF. V is TRBV3-1 and J is TRBJ2-2; 8 bases are a match to TRBD2. CDR1 and CDR2 from the germline V gene are LGHDT and YNNKEL (reference sequence). V shed 2 bases and J 7 bases; nucleotides not matched to a gene: 6. The CDR3 totals 15 residues.